The entry below gives a single T cell receptor beta chain sequence along with its context. The antigen is not known. Germline V gene lookup returns CDR1 SGHTA and CDR2 FQGNSA. V gave up 4 bases and J gave up 9 bases, with 15 bases separating them. CDR3 length equals 13 residues. This sample stems from a study of CD8 T cells in ankylosing spondylitis. Findings of the study overall: Ankylosing spondylitis blood appeared to carry a characteristic TCR beta motif of several highly homologous variants.

Quantitative 5'-RACE was performed with molecular barcodes, and it yielded the TCR beta libraries. Each CDR3 protein gets one entry after TCRdb re-called the 5' RACE reads with MiXCR. The repertoire holds fewer than 750,000 distinct CDR3 sequences, with about 20% as singletons. Source material: blood, either unsorted or a sorted T cell fraction (not recorded which). This chain connects TRBV7-2 to TRBJ2-5; D could derive from TRBD1 or TRBD2 (5 bases each). The source of this sequence is a male donor with ankylosing spondylitis. The CDR3 DNA sequence: TGTGCCAGCAGCTCTGCCGGGGCCAGGGCCCAGTACTTC. Protein product: CASSSAGARAQYF. Full variable domain (remainder filled in from reference TRBV7-2 and TRBJ2-5): GAGVSQSPSNKVTEKGKDVELRCDPISGHTALYWYRQSLGQGLEFLIYFQGNSAPDKSGLPSDRFSAERTGGSVSTLTIQRTQQEDSAVYLCASSSAGARAQYFGPGTRLLVL.